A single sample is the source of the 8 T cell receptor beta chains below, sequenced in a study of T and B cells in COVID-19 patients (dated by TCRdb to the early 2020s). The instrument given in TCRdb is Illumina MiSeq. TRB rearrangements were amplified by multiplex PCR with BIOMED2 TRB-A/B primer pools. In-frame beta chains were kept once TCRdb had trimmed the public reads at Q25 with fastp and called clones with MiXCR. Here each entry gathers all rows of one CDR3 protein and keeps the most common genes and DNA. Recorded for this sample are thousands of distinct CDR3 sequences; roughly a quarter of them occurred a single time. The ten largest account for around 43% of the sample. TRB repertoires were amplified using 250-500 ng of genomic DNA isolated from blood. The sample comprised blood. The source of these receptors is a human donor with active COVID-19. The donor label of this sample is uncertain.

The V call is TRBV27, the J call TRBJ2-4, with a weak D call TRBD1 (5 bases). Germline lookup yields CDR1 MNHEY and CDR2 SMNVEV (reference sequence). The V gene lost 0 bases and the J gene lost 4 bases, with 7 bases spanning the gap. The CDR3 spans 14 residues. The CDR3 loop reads CASSLSPGKNIQYF. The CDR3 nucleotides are TGTGCCAGCAGTTTATCGCCAGGGAAAAACATTCAGTACTTC.

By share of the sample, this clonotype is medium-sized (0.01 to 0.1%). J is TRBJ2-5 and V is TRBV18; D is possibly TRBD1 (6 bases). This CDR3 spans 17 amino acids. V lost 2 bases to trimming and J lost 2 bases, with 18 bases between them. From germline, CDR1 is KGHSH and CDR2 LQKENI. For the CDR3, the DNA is TGTGCCAGCTCACCAAATACAAAAGGACAGTCACAAGAGACCCAGTACTTC. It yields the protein CASSPNTKGQSQETQYF.

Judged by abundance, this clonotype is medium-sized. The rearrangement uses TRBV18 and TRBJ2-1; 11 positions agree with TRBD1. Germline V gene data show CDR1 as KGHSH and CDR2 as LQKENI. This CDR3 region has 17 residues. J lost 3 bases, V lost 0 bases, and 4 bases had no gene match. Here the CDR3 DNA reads TGTGCCAGCTCACCACCGGGGACAGGGGGAAACTACAATGAGCAGTTCTTC. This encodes CASSPPGTGGNYNEQFF.

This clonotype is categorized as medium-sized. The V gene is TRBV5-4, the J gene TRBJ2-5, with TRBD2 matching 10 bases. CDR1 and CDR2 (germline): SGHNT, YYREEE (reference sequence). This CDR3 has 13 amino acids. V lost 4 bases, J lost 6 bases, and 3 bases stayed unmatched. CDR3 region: CASSGSGGQTQYF. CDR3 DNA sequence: TGTGCCAGCAGCGGTAGCGGGGGGCAGACCCAGTACTTC. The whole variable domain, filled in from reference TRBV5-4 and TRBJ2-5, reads ETGVTQSPTHLIKTRGQQVTLRCSSQSGHNTVSWYQQALGQGPQFIFQYYREEENGRGNFPPRFSGLQFPNYSSELNVNALELDDSALYLCASSGSGGQTQYFGPGTRLLVL.

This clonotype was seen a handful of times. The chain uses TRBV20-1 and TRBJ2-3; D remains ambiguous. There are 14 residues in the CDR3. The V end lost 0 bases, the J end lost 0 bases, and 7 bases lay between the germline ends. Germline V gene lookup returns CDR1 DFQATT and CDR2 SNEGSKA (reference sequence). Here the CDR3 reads CSARDAGSTDTQYF. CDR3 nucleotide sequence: TGCAGTGCTAGAGATGCCGGGAGCACAGATACGCAGTATTTT.

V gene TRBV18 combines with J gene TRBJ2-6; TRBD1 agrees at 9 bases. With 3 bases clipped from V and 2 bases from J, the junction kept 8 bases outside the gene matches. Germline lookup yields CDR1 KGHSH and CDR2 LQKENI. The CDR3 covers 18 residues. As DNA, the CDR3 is TGTGCCAGCTCACCCCCGGGACAGGGAGACGCTGGGGCCAACGTCCTGACTTTC. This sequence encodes CASSPPGQGDAGANVLTF.

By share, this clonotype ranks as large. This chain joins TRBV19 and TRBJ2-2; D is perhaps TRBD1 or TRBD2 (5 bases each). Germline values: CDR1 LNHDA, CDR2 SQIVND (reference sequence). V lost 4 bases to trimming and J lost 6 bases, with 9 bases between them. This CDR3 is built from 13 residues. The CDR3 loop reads CASSRGPPGELFF. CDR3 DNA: TGTGCCAGTAGTAGGGGACCCCCCGGGGAGCTGTTTTTT.

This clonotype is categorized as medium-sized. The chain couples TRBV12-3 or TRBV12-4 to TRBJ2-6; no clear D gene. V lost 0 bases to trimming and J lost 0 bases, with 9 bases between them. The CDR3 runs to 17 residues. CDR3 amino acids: CASSLAYSSSGANVLTF. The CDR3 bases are TGTGCCAGCAGTTTAGCGTACAGCAGCTCTGGGGCCAACGTCCTGACTTTC.